The sequence of this T cell receptor (beta chain) was determined in a study of cytomegalovirus exposure and HLA in healthy donors. Study overall: Researchers previously reported finding roughly 120 million unique TCR beta sequences from around 200 million T cells. Broader study findings: The likely origin of a cluster of highly shared sequence variants was a sequencing artifact. In a later analysis, at a false discovery rate of 0.05, roughly 18,000 TCR beta sequences were associated with HLA alleles.

This clone was found a few times. Its antigen is as yet unknown. Between the trimmed V and J ends, which lost 4 bases and 5 bases, there was a span of 14 bases. Germline V gene lookup returns CDR1 LGHNA and CDR2 YNFKEQ. This CDR3 spans 14 amino acids. The PCR was carried out with 60 Vbeta primers and 13 Jbeta primers. Original handling: Per a later analysis, the number of unique TCR beta chains was some 80 million, of which roughly 11 million were shared. Only in-frame clones appear in the TCRdb table, and some are missing; sequencing was by immunoSEQ multiplex PCR. V, J and clone size were drawn from that table, and D and trimming were deduced from the DNA. Among about 99,000 clones listed, more than 75% were seen once.

This TCR was recovered from a woman in her 40s in good health and CMV-seronegative. J is TRBJ1-2 and V is TRBV4-2; perhaps TRBD1 as D (6 bases). Sequencing used PBMCs. In DNA, the CDR3 is TGTGCCAGCAGCCCAACGGGGGGGGCTTATGGCTACACCTTC. Its translation is CASSPTGGAYGYTF.